This T cell receptor beta chain was sequenced in a study of HIV-infected patients and healthy controls. Alpha and beta constant-region primers primed reverse transcription of around 500 ng RNA. Each of the alpha and beta chains got its own library through chain-specific third strand synthesis with indices. All rearrangements within a chain used one primer pair; cDNA molecules carried barcodes. A 5' RACE adapter with a random hexamer and the SP2 primer site was joined to cDNA. MiXCR, applied by TCRdb to the 5' RACE reads, yields one record per CDR3 protein. This repertoire shows roughly 14,000 distinct CDR3 sequences, roughly 7.6% found once; its top ten account for roughly 8%. Study conclusions and caveats: Compared with controls, mean Gini indices were significantly raised in HIV-infected repertoires, possibly indicating oligoclonality.

The CDR3 runs to 16 residues. The junction had 11 bases not matched to a gene; V was cut back by 5 bases and J by 5 bases. Concerning this clonotype itself: What it binds is not known.

Whole blood was used without fractionation, so all unsorted peripheral T cells were included. This TCR was sampled from an adult in good health. This rearrangement joins TRBV12-3 or TRBV12-4 to TRBJ1-1, with 10 bases aligning to TRBD1. The material sequenced was blood. CDR3 nucleotide sequence: TGTGCCAGCAGTCCGGGACAGGGGCTCCGGAGGACTGAAGCTTTCTTT. Protein product: CASSPGQGLRRTEAFF.